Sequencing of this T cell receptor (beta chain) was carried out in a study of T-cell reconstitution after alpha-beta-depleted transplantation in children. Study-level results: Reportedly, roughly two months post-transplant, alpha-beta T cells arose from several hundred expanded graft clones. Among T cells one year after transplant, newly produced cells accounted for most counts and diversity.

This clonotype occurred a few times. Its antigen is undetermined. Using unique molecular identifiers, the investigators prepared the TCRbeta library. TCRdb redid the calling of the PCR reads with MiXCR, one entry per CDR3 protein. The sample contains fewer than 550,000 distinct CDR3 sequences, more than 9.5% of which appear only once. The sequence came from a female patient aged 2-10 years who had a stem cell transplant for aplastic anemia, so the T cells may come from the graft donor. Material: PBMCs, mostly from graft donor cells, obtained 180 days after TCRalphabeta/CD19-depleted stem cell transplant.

CDR3 sequence (DNA): TGTGCCAGCAGCCAAGTCGGGGCGAACACCGGGGAGCTGTTTTTT. It is translated as CASSQVGANTGELFF. The rearrangement joins TRBV3-1 to TRBJ2-2; TRBD2 might be the D (5 bases). Trimming left V 1 base short and J 0 bases short, with 6 bases between. Germline CDR1 is LGHDT and CDR2 is YNNKEL (reference sequence). The CDR3 has 15 residues.